These 18 T cell receptor beta chains share one sample of origin, sequenced in a study of blood T cell repertoires in COVID-19. Sequencing used immunoSEQ multiplex PCR; TCRdb keeps in-frame clones, though not all of them. The repertoire holds just over 300,000 clones, with approximately 85% as singletons. Sequencing was carried out using PBMCs or T cells enriched from blood (not recorded which). The receptors were sampled from a man aged 25 to 40 who had recovered from COVID-19.

The chain carries TRBV11-2 and TRBJ1-1; D is unclear. The CDR3 spans 14 residues. Trimming pared 5 bases from V and 1 base from J, leaving 11 bases between. CDR1 SGHAT and CDR2 FQNNGV come from the germline V gene. The CDR3 DNA reads TGTGCCAGCAGCATCCAATCGGGGAACACTGAAGCTTTCTTT. It specifies CASSIQSGNTEAFF.

This CDR3 is CASSYSGQAISYEQYF. DNA for the CDR3: TGTGCCAGCAGTTACTCGGGACAGGCAATCTCCTACGAGCAGTACTTC. The chain uses TRBV6-5 and TRBJ2-7; TRBD1 aligns across 8 bases. The trim removed 0 bases at V and 0 bases at J, leaving 4 bases unmatched. The CDR3 has 16 amino acids. Looked up from germline, CDR1 is MNHEY and CDR2 is SVGAGI.

The V gene is TRBV5-1, the J gene TRBJ2-5; D is undetermined. The CDR3 has 14 amino acids. Germline lookup yields CDR1 SGHRS and CDR2 YFSETQ. Trimming left V 1 base short and J 2 bases short, with 9 bases between. The CDR3 DNA is TGCGCCAGCAGCTTGAGCAGGTTACAAGAGACCCAGTACTTC. It is translated as CASSLSRLQETQYF.

The J gene is TRBJ2-1, the V gene TRBV9; the D gene is possibly TRBD1 (5 bases). The CDR3 contains 13 residues. Germline CDR1 and CDR2: SGDLS and YYNGEE. Trimming cost V 4 bases and J 5 bases, with 10 bases left between them. In DNA, the CDR3 is TGTGCCAGCAGCATTGACAGTAACAATGAGCAGTTCTTC. It yields the protein CASSIDSNNEQFF.

V is TRBV19 and J is TRBJ1-2, with 11 bases matching TRBD1. The CDR3 totals 17 residues. Germline CDR1 reads LNHDA; CDR2 reads SQIVND (reference sequence). The V segment lost 5 bases and the J segment 5 bases; nucleotides outside the gene matches: 13. CDR3 sequence: CASSSRPGQGENYGYTF. Written as DNA, the CDR3 is TGTGCCAGTAGTTCCCGTCCGGGACAGGGGGAAAATTATGGCTACACCTTC.

V and J are TRBV5-4 and TRBJ1-2; 7 bases are shared with TRBD1. After removal of 0 bases from V and 6 bases from J, the junction contained 8 bases not matched to a gene. Germline V gene data show CDR1 as SGHNT and CDR2 as YYREEE (reference sequence). The CDR3 covers 15 residues. The CDR3 sequence is CASSLGRGPRDGYTF. The CDR3 region has the DNA TGTGCCAGCAGCTTGGGGAGGGGGCCCAGGGATGGCTACACCTTC.

J is TRBJ1-5 and V is TRBV6-5; D possibly corresponds to TRBD1 (6 bases). The CDR3 runs 14 residues. V lost 8 bases and J lost 3, with 14 bases in between. The germline CDR1 and CDR2 sequences are MNHEY and SVGAGI. CDR3 residues: CASGTGSNNQPQHF. The CDR3 bases are TGTGCCAGCGGTACAGGGTCCAACAATCAGCCCCAGCATTTT.

The V call is TRBV5-1, the J call TRBJ1-2; possible D gene TRBD1, 6 bases. Germline loops: CDR1 SGHRS, CDR2 YFSETQ. With 5 bases removed from V and 4 bases from J, the gap between germline ends came to 18 bases. This CDR3 has 15 amino acids. Written as DNA, the CDR3 is TGCGCCAGCAGACAGGGCCCAACCCTTAGCTATGGCTACACCTTC. Translating it yields CASRQGPTLSYGYTF. Drawing the rest from reference TRBV5-1 and TRBJ1-2, the complete variable domain is KAGVTQTPRYLIKTRGQQVTLSCSPISGHRSVSWYQQTPGQGLQFLFEYFSETQRNKGNFPGRFSGRQFSNSRSEMNVSTLELGDSALYLCASRQGPTLSYGYTFGSGTRLTVV.

This chain connects TRBV6-1 to TRBJ1-1; TRBD1 aligns across 8 bases. V lost 10 bases to trimming and J lost 7 bases; unmatched junction nucleotides: 11. This CDR3 spans 13 amino acids. Per the germline V gene, CDR1 is MNHNS and CDR2 is SASEGT. The CDR3 DNA is TGTGCCACCAGACAGGGGCACCCCGGTGAAGCTTTCTTT. Translation: CATRQGHPGEAFF.

The chain recombines TRBV5-6 with TRBJ2-1, with D possibly TRBD2 on 6 matching bases. The germline V gene has CDR1 SGHDT and CDR2 YYEEEE. The CDR3 sequence is 15 residues long. Trimming left V 4 bases short and J 3 bases short, with 14 bases between. The CDR3 nucleotides read TGTGCCAGCAGCAAGAAGGCGGGGTACTACAATGAGCAGTTCTTC. It is translated as CASSKKAGYYNEQFF.

This clone has only a few counts. The sample carries other DNA sequences with the same CDR3. The V call is TRBV12-3 or TRBV12-4, the J call TRBJ2-7; no firm D call. V lost 3 bases to trimming and J lost 2 bases, with 8 bases between them. The CDR3 has 13 residues. In nucleotides, the CDR3 is TGTGCCAGCAGTTTGGCAGGTACCTACGAGCAGTACTTC. It is translated as CASSLAGTYEQYF.

The chain employs TRBV3-1 (or the pseudogene TRBV3-2) and TRBJ1-2; D ambiguous. The germline gives CDR1 LGHDT, CDR2 YNNKEL (reference sequence). V gave up 0 bases and J gave up 8 bases, with 10 bases separating them. The CDR3 is 13 amino acids. In DNA, the CDR3 is TGTGCCAGCAGCCAAGAGGGCGTTATGGGCTACACCTTC. This codes for CASSQEGVMGYTF.

This clone was detected ten times or more. V usage is TRBV2 and J usage is TRBJ1-5; TRBD1 might be the D (5 bases). Looked up from germline, CDR1 is SNHLY and CDR2 is FYNNEI. V was cut by 5 bases and J by 2 bases, with 10 bases left in between. The CDR3 covers 14 residues. In nucleotides, the CDR3 is TGTGCCAGCAGTTACCAGGGTGGCAATCAGCCCCAGCATTTT. Its translation is CASSYQGGNQPQHF.

The rearrangement joins TRBV2 to TRBJ2-3, with D possibly being TRBD1 (6 bases). The V gene's germline CDR1 is SNHLY and CDR2 FYNNEI. This CDR3 is built from 12 residues. V was trimmed by 7 bases and J by 4 bases, leaving 9 bases between them. The CDR3: CASTGGADTQYF. As DNA, the CDR3 is TGTGCCAGCACTGGGGGCGCAGATACGCAGTATTTT.

This chain links TRBV19 with TRBJ1-2; tentative D call: TRBD1 (5 bases). V was clipped by 5 bases and J by 1 base, with 17 bases between them. The CDR3 runs to 16 residues. CDR1 and CDR2 from the germline V gene are LNHDA and SQIVND (reference sequence). CDR3 loop: CASSWARVGRNYGYTF. The CDR3 DNA follows: TGTGCCAGTAGTTGGGCCCGGGTGGGGCGTAACTATGGCTACACCTTC.

The chain couples TRBV6-5 to TRBJ2-1, with D unresolved. The germline V and J ends were trimmed by 2 bases and 3 bases, with 5 bases remaining between them. This CDR3 is 13 amino acids long. From germline, CDR1 is MNHEY and CDR2 SVGAGI. The CDR3 spells CASSYTGYNEQFF. CDR3 DNA: TGTGCCAGCAGTTACACGGGCTACAATGAGCAGTTCTTC.

The J gene is TRBJ1-2, the V gene TRBV4-3, with D possibly matching TRBD1 (6 bases). The germline gives CDR1 LGHNA, CDR2 YSLEER. Trimming shortened V by 0 bases and J by 0 bases, and 17 bases separated the two germline ends. The CDR3 is 18 amino acids. In DNA, the CDR3 is TGCGCCAGCAGCCAAGATCTTGGCAGGGGCAACTCTAACTATGGCTACACCTTC. The encoded protein is CASSQDLGRGNSNYGYTF.

The chain has TRBV7-6 and TRBJ2-1; D is unresolved. There are 16 residues in the CDR3. The germline V gene has CDR1 SGHVS and CDR2 FNYEAQ. V was cut by 1 base and J by 0 bases, with 10 bases left in between. The CDR3: CASSLDQFSSYNEQFF. Written as DNA, the CDR3 is TGTGCCAGCAGCTTAGATCAGTTTTCCTCCTACAATGAGCAGTTCTTC. The entire variable domain, with the rest obtained from reference TRBV7-6 and TRBJ2-1, is as follows: GAGVSQSPRYKVTKRGQDVALRCDPISGHVSLYWYRQALGQGPEFLTYFNYEAQQDKSGLPNDRFSAERPEGSISTLTIQRTEQRDSAMYRCASSLDQFSSYNEQFFGPGTRLTVL.